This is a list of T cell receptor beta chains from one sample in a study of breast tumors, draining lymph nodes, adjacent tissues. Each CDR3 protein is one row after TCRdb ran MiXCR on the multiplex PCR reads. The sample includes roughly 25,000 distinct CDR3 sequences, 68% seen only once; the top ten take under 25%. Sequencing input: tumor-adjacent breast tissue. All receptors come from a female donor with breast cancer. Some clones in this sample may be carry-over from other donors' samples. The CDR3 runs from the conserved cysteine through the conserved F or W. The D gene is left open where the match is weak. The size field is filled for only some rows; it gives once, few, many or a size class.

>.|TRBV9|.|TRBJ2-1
CASSVDSAPYNEQFF
TGTGCCAGCAGCGTAGATTCAGCCCCCTACAATGAGCAGTTCTTC
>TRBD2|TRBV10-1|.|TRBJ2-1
CASSAKTSGRDNEQFF
TGCGCCAGCAGTGCCAAGACTAGCGGGAGGGACAATGAGCAGTTCTTC
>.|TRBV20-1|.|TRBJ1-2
CSARKVNYGYTF
TGCAGTGCTAGAAAAGTTAACTATGGCTACACCTTC
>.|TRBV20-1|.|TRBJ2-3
CSATNHGDTQYF
TGCAGTGCCACCAATCACGGGGATACGCAGTATTTT
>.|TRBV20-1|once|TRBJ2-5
CSARLIVRETQYF
TGCAGTGCGAGACTCATAGTGCGGGAGACCCAGTACTTC
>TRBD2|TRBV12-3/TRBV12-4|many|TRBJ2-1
CASSSYGTSGRAQQFF
TGTGCCAGCAGTTCCTACGGGACTAGCGGGAGGGCCCAGCAGTTCTTC
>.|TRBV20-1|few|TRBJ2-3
CSANTDTQYF
TGCAGTGCCAATACAGATACGCAGTATTTT
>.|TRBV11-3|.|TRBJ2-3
CASTSRVAPSRDTQYF
TGTGCCAGCACCTCTAGGGTCGCCCCTTCACGGGATACGCAGTATTTT
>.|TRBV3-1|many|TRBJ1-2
CASSQARGGHYGYTF
TGTGCCAGCAGCCAAGCTAGGGGGGGCCACTATGGCTACACCTTC
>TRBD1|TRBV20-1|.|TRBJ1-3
CSASSPIRGTGNTIYF
TGCAGTGCTAGTAGCCCAATCAGGGGGACTGGAAACACCATATATTTT
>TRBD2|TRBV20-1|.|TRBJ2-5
CSARSSGSVLETQYF
TGCAGTGCTAGATCTAGCGGGAGTGTTTTGGAGACCCAGTACTTC
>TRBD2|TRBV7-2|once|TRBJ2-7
CASSLTSGTSYEQYF
TGTGCCAGCAGCCTGACTAGCGGTACCTCCTACGAGCAGTACTTC
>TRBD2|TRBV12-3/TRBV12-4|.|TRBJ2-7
CASSLGTSYEQYF
TGTGCCAGCAGTTTAGGGACTAGCTACGAGCAGTACTTC
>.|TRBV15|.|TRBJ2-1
CATSRDQDEQFF
TGTGCCACCAGCAGAGATCAGGATGAGCAGTTCTTC
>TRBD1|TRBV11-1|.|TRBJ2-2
CASSSRDRDTGELFF
TGTGCCAGCAGCTCCCGGGACAGAGACACCGGGGAGCTGTTTTTT
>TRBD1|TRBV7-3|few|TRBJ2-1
CASSDAPGQGYNEQFF
TGTGCCAGCAGCGACGCGCCGGGACAGGGGTACAATGAGCAGTTCTTC
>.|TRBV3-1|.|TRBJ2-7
CASSPLQGYEQYF
TGTGCCAGCAGCCCACTTCAGGGCTACGAGCAGTACTTC
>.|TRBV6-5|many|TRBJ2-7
CASSYTYRSSYEQYF
TGTGCCAGCAGTTACACCTACAGGAGCTCCTACGAGCAGTACTTC
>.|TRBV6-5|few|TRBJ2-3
CASSDTATYTQYF
TGTGCCAGCAGCGATACAGCTACGTATACGCAGTATTTT
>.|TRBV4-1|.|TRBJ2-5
CASSQGTRQETQYF
TGCGCCAGCAGCCAAGGGACACGCCAAGAGACCCAGTACTTC
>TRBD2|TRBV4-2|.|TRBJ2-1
CASSQEGQREVNEQFF
TGTGCCAGCAGCCAAGAGGGCCAGCGGGAGGTCAATGAGCAGTTCTTC
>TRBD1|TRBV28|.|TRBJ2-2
CASSSLRDSLTGELFF
TGTGCCAGCAGTTCTCTCCGGGACAGCCTCACCGGGGAGCTGTTTTTT
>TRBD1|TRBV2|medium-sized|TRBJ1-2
CASKRDRDDGYTF
TGTGCCAGTAAGCGGGACAGGGATGATGGCTACACCTTC
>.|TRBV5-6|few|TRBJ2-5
CASSQDWKETQYF
TGTGCCAGCAGCCAAGACTGGAAGGAGACCCAGTACTTC
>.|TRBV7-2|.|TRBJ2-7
CASSLGASRFGEQYF
TGTGCCAGCAGCTTAGGGGCTTCTCGCTTTGGGGAGCAGTACTTC
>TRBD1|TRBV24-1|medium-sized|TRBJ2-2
CATSGQGAWELFF
TGTGCCACCAGTGGACAGGGGGCCTGGGAGCTGTTTTTT
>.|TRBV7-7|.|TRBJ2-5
CASSPRPPGVIQETQYF
TGTGCCAGCAGCCCCCGGCCCCCAGGGGTCATTCAAGAGACCCAGTACTTC
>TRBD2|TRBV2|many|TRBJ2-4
CASIAGVGNIQYF
TGTGCCAGCATAGCGGGAGTGGGAAACATTCAGTACTTC
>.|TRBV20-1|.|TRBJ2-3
CSSWSSELNADTQYF
TGCAGTTCCTGGTCGTCGGAACTGAACGCAGATACGCAGTATTTT
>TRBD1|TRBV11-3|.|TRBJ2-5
CASSLGQGMETQYF
TGTGCCAGCAGCCTCGGACAGGGCATGGAGACCCAGTACTTC
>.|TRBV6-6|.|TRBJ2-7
CASSDGRQTDGYEQYF
TGTGCCAGCAGTGATGGTCGACAGACTGACGGCTACGAGCAGTACTTC
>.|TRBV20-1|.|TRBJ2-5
CSARDQETQYF
TGCAGTGCTAGAGATCAAGAGACCCAGTACTTC
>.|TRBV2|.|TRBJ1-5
CASSGTGLGNQPQHF
TGTGCCAGCAGTGGCACGGGGTTGGGCAATCAGCCCCAGCATTTT
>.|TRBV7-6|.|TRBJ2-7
CASSLAGEAYEQYF
TGTGCCAGCAGCTTAGCGGGGGAGGCTTACGAGCAGTACTTC
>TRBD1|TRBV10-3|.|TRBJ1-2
CAIRPDRGPYGYTF
TGTGCCATCAGACCAGACAGGGGACCCTATGGCTACACCTTC
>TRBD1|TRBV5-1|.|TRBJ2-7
CASTSRDRGAYEQYF
TGCGCCAGCACCTCCCGGGACAGAGGGGCCTACGAGCAGTACTTC
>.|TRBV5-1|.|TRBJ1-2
CASSIGQPNYGYTF
TGCGCCAGCAGCATAGGACAGCCCAACTATGGCTACACCTTC
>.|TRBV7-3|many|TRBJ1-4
CASSLGQTSGEKLFF
TGTGCCAGCAGCTTAGGACAGACCTCGGGTGAAAAACTGTTTTTT
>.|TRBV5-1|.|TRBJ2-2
CASSLEVRSTGELFF
TGCGCCAGCAGCTTGGAGGTCAGGAGCACCGGGGAGCTGTTTTTT
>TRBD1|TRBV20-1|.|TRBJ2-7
CSARSDRDHEQYF
TGCAGTGCTAGATCGGACAGGGACCACGAGCAGTACTTC
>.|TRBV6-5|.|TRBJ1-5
CASKRTRQQPQHF
TGTGCCAGCAAAAGGACTAGGCAGCAGCCCCAGCATTTT
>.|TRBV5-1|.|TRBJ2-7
CASSLEGGRYEQYF
TGCGCCAGCAGCTTGGAAGGGGGGCGGTACGAGCAGTACTTC
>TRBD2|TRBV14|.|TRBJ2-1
CASSQDGGSGNEQFF
TGTGCCAGCAGCCAAGATGGCGGGAGCGGGAATGAGCAGTTCTTC
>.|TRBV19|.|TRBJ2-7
CASSMAGTYEQYF
TGTGCCAGTAGTATGGCAGGGACCTACGAGCAGTACTTC
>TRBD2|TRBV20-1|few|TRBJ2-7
CSAQTSGRIYEQYF
TGCAGTGCTCAGACTAGCGGGAGAATCTACGAGCAGTACTTC
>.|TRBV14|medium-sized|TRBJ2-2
CASSQLDFADTGELFF
TGTGCCAGCAGCCAATTGGACTTCGCGGACACCGGGGAGCTGTTTTTT
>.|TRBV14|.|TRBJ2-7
CASSQEDPGYYEQYF
TGTGCCAGCAGCCAAGAGGACCCAGGATACTACGAGCAGTACTTC
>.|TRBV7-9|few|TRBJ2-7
CASSLGSVAYEQYF
TGTGCCAGCAGCTTAGGTTCAGTAGCCTACGAGCAGTACTTC
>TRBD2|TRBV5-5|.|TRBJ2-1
CASTQAGLYNEQFF
TGTGCCAGCACCCAAGCGGGACTCTACAATGAGCAGTTCTTC
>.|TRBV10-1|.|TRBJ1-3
CASSAGMGGNTIYF
TGCGCCAGCAGCGCTGGAATGGGTGGAAACACCATATATTTT
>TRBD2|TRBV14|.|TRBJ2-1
CASSQVLPGLAGHNEQFF
TGTGCCAGCAGCCAAGTCCTACCGGGACTAGCGGGACACAATGAGCAGTTCTTC
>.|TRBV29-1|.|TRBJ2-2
CSVDNTGGTGELFF
TGCAGCGTTGATAATACTGGGGGCACCGGGGAGCTGTTTTTT
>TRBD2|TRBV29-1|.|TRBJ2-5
CSARKGSGTETQYF
TGCAGCGCAAGGAAGGGTAGCGGGACGGAGACCCAGTACTTC
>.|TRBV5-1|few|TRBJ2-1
CASSREIRGGEQFF
TGCGCCAGCAGCCGAGAGATCAGGGGGGGTGAGCAGTTCTTC
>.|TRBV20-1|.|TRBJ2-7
CSAREQEGEIYEQYF
TGCAGTGCTAGGGAGCAGGAGGGGGAGATTTACGAGCAGTACTTC
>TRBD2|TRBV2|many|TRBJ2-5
CASCSGGAGETQYF
TGTGCCAGTTGTAGCGGGGGGGCCGGGGAGACCCAGTACTTC
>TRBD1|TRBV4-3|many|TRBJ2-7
CASSPEGADEQYF
TGCGCCAGCAGCCCCGAGGGGGCGGACGAGCAGTACTTC
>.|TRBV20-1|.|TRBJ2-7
CSATVRRDSYEQYF
TGCAGTGCTACCGTCCGCAGGGATAGCTACGAGCAGTACTTC
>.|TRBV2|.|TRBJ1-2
CASTYRQAAGYTF
TGTGCCAGCACCTATCGACAGGCGGCGGGCTACACCTTC